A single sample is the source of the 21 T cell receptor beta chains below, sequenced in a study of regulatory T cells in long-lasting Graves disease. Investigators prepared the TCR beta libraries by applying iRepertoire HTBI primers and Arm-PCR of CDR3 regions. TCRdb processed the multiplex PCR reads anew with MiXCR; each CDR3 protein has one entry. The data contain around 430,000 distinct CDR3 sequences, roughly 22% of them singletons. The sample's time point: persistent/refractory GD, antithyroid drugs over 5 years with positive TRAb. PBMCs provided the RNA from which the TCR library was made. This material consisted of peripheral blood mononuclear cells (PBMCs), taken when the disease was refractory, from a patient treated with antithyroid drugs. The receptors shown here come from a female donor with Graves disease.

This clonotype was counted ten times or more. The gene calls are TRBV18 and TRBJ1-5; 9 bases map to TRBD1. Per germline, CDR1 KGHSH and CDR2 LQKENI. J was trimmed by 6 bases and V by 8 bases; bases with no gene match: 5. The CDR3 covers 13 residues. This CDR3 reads CASSPGQGQPQHF. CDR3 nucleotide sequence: TGTGCCAGCAGCCCGGGACAGGGTCAGCCCCAGCATTTT.

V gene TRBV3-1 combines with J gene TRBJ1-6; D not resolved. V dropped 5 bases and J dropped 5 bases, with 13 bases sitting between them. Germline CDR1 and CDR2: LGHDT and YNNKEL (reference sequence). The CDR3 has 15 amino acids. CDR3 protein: CASSMGPGNNSPLHF. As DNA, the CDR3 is TGTGCCAGCAGCATGGGTCCTGGGAATAATTCACCCCTCCACTTT.

CDR3 sequence reads: CATSRDQYQRGGQTQYF. CDR3 nucleotides: TGTGCCACCAGCAGAGATCAGTACCAGCGGGGGGGTCAGACCCAGTACTTC. This chain joins TRBV15 and TRBJ2-5, with TRBD2 matching 10 bases. Germline V gene sequence: CDR1 LNHNV, CDR2 YYDKDF (reference sequence). The CDR3 length is 17 residues. J was trimmed by 6 bases and V by 0 bases; bases with no gene match: 10.

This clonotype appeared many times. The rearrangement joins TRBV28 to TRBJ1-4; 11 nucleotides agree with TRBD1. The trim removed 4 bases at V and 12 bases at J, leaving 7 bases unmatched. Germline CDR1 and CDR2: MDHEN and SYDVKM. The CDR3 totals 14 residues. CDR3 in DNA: TGTGCCAGCAGTTCGGGACAGGGGGACTTGCAACTGTTTTTT. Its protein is CASSSGQGDLQLFF.

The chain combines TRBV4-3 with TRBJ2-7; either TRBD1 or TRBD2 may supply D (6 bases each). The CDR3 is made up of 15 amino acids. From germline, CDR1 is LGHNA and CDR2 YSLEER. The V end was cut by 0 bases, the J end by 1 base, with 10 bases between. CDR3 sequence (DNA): TGCGCCAGCAGCCAAGATAGGGGGGTTTCCTACGAGCAGTACTTC. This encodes CASSQDRGVSYEQYF.

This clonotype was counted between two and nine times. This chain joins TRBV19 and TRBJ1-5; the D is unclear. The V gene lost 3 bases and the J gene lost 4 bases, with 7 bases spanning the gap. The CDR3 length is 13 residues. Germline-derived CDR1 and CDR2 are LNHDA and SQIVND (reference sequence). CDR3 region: CASSMGRNQPQHF. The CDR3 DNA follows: TGTGCCAGTAGTATGGGCAGAAATCAGCCCCAGCATTTT.

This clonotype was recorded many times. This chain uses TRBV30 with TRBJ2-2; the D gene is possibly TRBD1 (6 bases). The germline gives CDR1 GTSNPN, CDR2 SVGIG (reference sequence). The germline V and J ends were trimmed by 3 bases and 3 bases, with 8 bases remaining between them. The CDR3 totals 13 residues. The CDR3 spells CAWRTGHTGELFF. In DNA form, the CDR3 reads TGTGCCTGGAGGACAGGACACACCGGGGAGCTGTTTTTT.

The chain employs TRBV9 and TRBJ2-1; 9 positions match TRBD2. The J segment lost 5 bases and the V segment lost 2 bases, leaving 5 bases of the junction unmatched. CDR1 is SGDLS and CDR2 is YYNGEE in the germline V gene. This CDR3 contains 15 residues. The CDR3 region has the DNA TGTGCCAGCAGCGTGGCTAGCGGGGACCACAATGAGCAGTTCTTC. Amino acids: CASSVASGDHNEQFF.

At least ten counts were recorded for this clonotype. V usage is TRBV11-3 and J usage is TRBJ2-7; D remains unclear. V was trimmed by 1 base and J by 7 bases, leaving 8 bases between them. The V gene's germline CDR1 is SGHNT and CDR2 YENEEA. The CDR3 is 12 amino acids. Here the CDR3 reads CASSLAPTEQYF. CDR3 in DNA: TGTGCCAGCAGCTTAGCCCCCACAGAGCAGTACTTC.

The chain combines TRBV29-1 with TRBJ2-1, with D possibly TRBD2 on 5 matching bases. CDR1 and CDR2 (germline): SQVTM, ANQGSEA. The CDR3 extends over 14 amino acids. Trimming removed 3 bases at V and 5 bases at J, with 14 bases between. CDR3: CSVDSGGSHNEQFF. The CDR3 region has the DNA TGCAGCGTTGATTCTGGCGGGTCGCACAATGAGCAGTTCTTC.

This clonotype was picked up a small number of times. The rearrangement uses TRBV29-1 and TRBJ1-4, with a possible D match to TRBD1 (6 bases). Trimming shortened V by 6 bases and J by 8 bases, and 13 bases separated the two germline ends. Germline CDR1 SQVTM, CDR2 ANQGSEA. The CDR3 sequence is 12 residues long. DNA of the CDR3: TGCAGCGTACGTTCAGGGGAGGAAAAACTGTTTTTT. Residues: CSVRSGEEKLFF.

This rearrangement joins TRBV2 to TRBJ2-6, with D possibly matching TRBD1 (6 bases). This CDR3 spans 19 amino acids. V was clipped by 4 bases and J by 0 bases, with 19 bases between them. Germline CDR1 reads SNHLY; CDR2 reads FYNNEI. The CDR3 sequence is CASSAFARGQISGANVLTF. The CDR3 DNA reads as TGTGCCAGCAGTGCTTTTGCCCGTGGACAGATCTCTGGGGCCAACGTCCTGACTTTC.

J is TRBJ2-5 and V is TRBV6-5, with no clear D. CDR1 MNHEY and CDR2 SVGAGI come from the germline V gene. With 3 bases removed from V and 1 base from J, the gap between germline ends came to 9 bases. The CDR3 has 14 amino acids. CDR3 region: CASSYITGQETQYF. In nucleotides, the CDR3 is TGTGCCAGCAGTTATATTACGGGCCAAGAGACCCAGTACTTC.

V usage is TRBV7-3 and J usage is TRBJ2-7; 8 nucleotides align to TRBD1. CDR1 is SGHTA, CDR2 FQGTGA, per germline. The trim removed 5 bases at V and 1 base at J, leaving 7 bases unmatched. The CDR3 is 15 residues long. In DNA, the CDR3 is TGTGCCAGCAGCCCAGGGGGCGGCGGATCCTACGAGCAGTACTTC. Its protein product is CASSPGGGGSYEQYF.

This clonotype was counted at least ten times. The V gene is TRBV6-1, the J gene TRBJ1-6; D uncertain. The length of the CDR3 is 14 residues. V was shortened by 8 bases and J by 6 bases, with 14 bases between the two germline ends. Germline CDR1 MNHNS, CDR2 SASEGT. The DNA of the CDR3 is TGTGCCAGCGGGGTGGGAAACCTTAATTCACCCCTCCACTTT. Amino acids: CASGVGNLNSPLHF.

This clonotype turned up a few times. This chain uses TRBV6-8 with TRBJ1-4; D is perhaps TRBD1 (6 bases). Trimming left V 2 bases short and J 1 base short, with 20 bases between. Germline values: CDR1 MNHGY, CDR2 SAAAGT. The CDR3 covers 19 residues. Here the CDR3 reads CASSYPRTDPLRTNEKLFF. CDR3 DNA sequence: TGTGCCAGCAGTTACCCCAGGACAGACCCTCTCCGAACTAATGAAAAACTGTTTTTT.

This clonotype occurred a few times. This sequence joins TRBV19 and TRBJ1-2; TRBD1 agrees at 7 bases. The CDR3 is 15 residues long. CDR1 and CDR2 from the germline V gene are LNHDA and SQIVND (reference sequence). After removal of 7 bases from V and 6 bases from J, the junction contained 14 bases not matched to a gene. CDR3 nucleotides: TGTGCCAGTAATACGATAGACAGGGAGAGACATGGCTACACCTTC. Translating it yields CASNTIDRERHGYTF.

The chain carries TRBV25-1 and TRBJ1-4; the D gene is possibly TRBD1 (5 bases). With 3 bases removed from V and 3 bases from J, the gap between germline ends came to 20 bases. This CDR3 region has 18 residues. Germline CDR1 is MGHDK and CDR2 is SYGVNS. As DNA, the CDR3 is TGTGCCAGCAGTGACGTCTTCCGGGGACCCGGGGCTAATGAAAAACTGTTTTTT. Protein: CASSDVFRGPGANEKLFF.

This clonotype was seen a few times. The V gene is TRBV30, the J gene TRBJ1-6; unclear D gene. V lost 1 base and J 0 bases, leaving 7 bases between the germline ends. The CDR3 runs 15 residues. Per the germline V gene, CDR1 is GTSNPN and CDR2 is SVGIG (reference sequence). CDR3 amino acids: CAWSGDSSYNSPLHF. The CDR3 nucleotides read TGTGCCTGGAGTGGGGATAGCTCCTATAATTCACCCCTCCACTTT.

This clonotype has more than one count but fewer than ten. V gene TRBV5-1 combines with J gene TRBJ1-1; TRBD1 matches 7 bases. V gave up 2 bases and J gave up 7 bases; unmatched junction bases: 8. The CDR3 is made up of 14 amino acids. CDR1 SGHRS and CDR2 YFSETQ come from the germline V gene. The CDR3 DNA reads TGCGCCAGCAGCTTAATCGGACAGGACCATGAAGCTTTCTTT. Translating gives CASSLIGQDHEAFF.

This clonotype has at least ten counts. CDR3 DNA sequence: TGTGCCACCAGCAGAGGGGGGGAGACTAACTTTGAAGCTTTCTTT. Its protein is CATSRGGETNFEAFF. The chain is built from TRBV15 and TRBJ1-1, with a tentative D call TRBD1 (5 bases). The CDR3 runs 15 residues. Germline V gene sequence: CDR1 LNHNV, CDR2 YYDKDF (reference sequence). The germline V and J ends were trimmed by 1 base and 7 bases, with 16 bases remaining between them.